The present TCR beta chain was sequenced within a study of blood T cells in healthy people across ages (dated by TCRdb to the mid-2010s). Notes on the research overall: In model experiments, template switching captured about one uniquely barcoded TCR beta cDNA molecule for every two T cells. Using deep sequencing normalized with unique cDNA molecular identifiers, the study measured how TCR beta repertoire diversity changes with age. Donors were grouped into four age groups: young (average approximately 16 years), middle-aged (39), aged (around 60) and long-lived (around 80). Donors of different ages were randomly distributed across sequencing lanes to avoid experimental bias. The study analyzed two additional independent replicas of 1 million unique cDNA reads from the same blood draw for two donors, one aged 18 to 30 and one aged 80 or older. Study-wide conclusions, independent of this receptor: The CMV infection status of donors was not known, potentially confounding age-related changes in expanded clonotypes. Estimates of total diversity from one million sequenced T cells were regarded as lower bounds and underestimates. There was a strong correlation between observed TCR beta diversity and the percentage of naive T cells measured by flow cytometry. As age increased, observed TCR beta diversity per million T cells dropped in a roughly linear way, and a significant reduction was already evident by age roughly 36. Bulk unsorted PBMC profiling prevented conclusive comparison of naive and antigen-experienced compartments. Compared with the aged group, the long-lived group had more naive CD4+ T cells, fewer expanded clones and increased TCR diversity, a pattern suggesting age selection.

The CDR3 sequence holds 14 residues, the cysteine and phenylalanine included. The read is trimmed to its CDR3 DNA, 42 bases read in frame from base 1. The germline V gene (reference sequence) provides CDR1 LGHDT and CDR2 YNNKEL. V and J are truncated by 3 bases and 0 bases respectively, leaving an intervening sequence of 6 bases. The approximately 41 donors, aged about 6 to 100 years, were systemically healthy Caucasian individuals from Russia. Each donor gave about 10 milliliters of peripheral blood, drawn into EDTA-treated Vacutainer tubes. PBMCs were isolated by Ficoll-Paque density-gradient centrifugation, with at least 6 million obtained per sample. Total RNA was extracted from PBMCs with Trizol reagent, with at least 6 micrograms obtained per sample. For every donor, an aliquot of PBMCs went through flow cytometry to measure the percentages of naive CD45RAhigh/CD27high T cells. The method was 5' RACE. Sequencer: Illumina HiSeq 2500. A second roughly 7 to 11 cycle PCR used a sample-barcoded 5' primer and a J-beta primer mix. A unique molecular identifier was introduced onto each TCR beta cDNA molecule by a template-switch 5' adaptor carrying 12 random nucleotides. At least 2.5 million CDR3-containing paired-end reads were obtained from each sample. First-strand cDNA synthesis was performed from all RNA using the Mint cDNA synthesis kit, with priming by a TRBC-specific oligonucleotide. Following uracil-DNA glycosylase treatment, all cDNA underwent a first 18-cycle PCR with the universal primers M1SS and BC2_uni_R. The paper's data handling went like this. Each sample was normalized by randomly selecting 1 million high-quality reads, each carrying a distinct molecular identifier. Reads with shared molecular identifiers were discarded instead of being binned into consensus sequences. MiTCR, run with a Q25 quality threshold and the strictest error-elimination algorithm, handled CDR3 identification, clonotype clustering and error correction. A nonparametric unseen species model using Euler transformation provided a lower-bound estimate of total TCR beta diversity. TCRdb's own reprocessing of the public reads used fastp at Q25 and MiXCR and kept productive beta chains. Rows are combined by CDR3 protein, so each entry shows the most common genes and DNA. TCRdb's processing, not the authors' own work, is the source of the V and J calls. Recorded for this sample are some 880,000 distinct CDR3 sequences; about 36% of them occurred a single time. 10% to 15% of the sample is in the top ten clones.

The sample holds a few counts of this clonotype. Its antigen is unknown. Base qualities are not provided; no much larger clone lies one nucleotide away. Source material: blood. The TCR comes from a man younger than 30 in good health. The chain was built from TRBV3-1 and TRBJ2-1; the D gene assignment is ambiguous. The CDR3 sequence is CASSHSLSYNEQFF. At the DNA level, the sequence is TGTGCCAGCAGCCATTCCCTCTCCTACAATGAGCAGTTCTTC.